This entry features one T cell receptor (beta chain) sequence. Its cognate antigen is unknown. This entry comes from a study of cytomegalovirus exposure and HLA in healthy donors. Findings and caveats of the study: Rarity marked most TCR sequences, yet some public TCRs occurred in many donors. Prediction of most subjects' HLA-A and HLA-B alleles by TCR beta sequences was reportedly accurate. Researchers counted 150 to 200 TCR beta chains as cytomegalovirus-associated. Association with HLA alleles at 0.05 false discovery rate was found for some 18,000 TCR beta sequences in a later analysis.

The PCR used 60 Vbeta and 13 Jbeta primers. Measured with immunoSEQ multiplex PCR; TCRdb has only the in-frame clones, and not every one. The data hold around 110,000 clones, with around 80% observed a single time. Germline V gene lookup returns CDR1 MNHEY and CDR2 SMNVEV (reference sequence). CDR3 length: 14 residues. V lost 6 bases, J lost 2 bases, and 3 bases stayed unmatched. Sequencing was done on a sample of PBMCs. This TCR came from a man in his thirties or forties in good health and CMV-seropositive. The V call is TRBV27, the J call TRBJ1-3; 8 bases map to TRBD1. Written as DNA, the CDR3 is TGTGCCAGCAGCTCCAGGGGGCCTGGAAACACCATATATTTT. Its protein is CASSSRGPGNTIYF.